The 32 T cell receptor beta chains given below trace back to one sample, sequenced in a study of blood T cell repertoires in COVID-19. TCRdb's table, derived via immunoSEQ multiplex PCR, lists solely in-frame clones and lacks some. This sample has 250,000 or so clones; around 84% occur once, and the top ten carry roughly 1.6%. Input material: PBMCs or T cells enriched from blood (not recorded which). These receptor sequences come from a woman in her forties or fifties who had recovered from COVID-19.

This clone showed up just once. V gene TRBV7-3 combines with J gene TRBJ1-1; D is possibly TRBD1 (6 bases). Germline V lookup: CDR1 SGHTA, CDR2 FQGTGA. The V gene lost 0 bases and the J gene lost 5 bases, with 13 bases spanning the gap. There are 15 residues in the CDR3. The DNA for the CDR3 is TGTGCCAGCAGCTTAACCCCAGCCAGGGGAACTGAAGCTTTCTTT. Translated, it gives CASSLTPARGTEAFF.

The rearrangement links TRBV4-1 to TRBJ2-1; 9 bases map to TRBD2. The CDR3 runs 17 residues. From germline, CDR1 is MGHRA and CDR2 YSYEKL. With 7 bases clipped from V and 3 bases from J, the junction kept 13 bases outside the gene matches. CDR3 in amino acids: CASKRREGASDYNEQFF. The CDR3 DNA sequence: TGCGCCAGCAAGCGGCGGGAGGGGGCCTCGGACTACAATGAGCAGTTCTTC.

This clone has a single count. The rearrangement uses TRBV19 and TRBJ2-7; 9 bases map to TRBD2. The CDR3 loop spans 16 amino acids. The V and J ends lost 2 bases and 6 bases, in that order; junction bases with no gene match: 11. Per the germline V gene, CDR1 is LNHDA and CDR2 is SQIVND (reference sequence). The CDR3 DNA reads TGTGCCAGTAGTATAACAGCGGGAGGAAACGGTTTCGAGCAGTACTTC. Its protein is CASSITAGGNGFEQYF.

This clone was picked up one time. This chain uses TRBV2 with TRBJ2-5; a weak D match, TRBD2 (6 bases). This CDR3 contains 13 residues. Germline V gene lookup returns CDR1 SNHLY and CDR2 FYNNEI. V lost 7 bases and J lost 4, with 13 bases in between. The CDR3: CASTPTRGETQYF. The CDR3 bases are TGTGCCAGCACCCCGACTAGGGGAGAGACCCAGTACTTC.

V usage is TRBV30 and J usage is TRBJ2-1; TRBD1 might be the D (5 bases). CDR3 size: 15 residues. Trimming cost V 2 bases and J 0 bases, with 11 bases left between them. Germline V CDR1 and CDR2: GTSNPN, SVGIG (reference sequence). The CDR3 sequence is CAWSTDIGSYNEQFF. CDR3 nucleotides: TGTGCCTGGAGTACGGACATCGGCTCCTACAATGAGCAGTTCTTC.

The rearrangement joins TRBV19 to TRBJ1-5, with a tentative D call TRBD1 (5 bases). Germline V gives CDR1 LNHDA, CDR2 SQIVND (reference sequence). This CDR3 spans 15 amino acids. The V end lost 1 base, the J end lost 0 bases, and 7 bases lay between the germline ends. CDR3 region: CASSIGGDSNQPQHF. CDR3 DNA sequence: TGTGCCAGTAGTATAGGGGGGGATAGCAATCAGCCCCAGCATTTT.

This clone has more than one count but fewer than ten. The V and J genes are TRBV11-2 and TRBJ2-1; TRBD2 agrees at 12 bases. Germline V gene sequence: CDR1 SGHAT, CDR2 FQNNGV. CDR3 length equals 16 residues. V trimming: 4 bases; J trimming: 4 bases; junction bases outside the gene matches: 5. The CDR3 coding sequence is TGTGCCAGCAGCTATGGACTAGCGGGGATTTACAATGAGCAGTTCTTC. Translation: CASSYGLAGIYNEQFF. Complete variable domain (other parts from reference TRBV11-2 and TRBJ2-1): EAGVAQSPRYKIIEKRQSVAFWCNPISGHATLYWYQQILGQGPKLLIQFQNNGVVDDSQLPKDRFSAERLKGVDSTLKIQPAKLEDSAVYLCASSYGLAGIYNEQFFGPGTRLTVL.

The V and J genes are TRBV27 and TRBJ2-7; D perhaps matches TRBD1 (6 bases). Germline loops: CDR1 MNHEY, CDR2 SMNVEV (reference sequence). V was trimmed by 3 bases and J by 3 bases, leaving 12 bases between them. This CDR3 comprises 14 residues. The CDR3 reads CASSLGAFLYEQYF. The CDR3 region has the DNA TGTGCCAGCAGTTTGGGGGCTTTTCTCTACGAGCAGTACTTC.

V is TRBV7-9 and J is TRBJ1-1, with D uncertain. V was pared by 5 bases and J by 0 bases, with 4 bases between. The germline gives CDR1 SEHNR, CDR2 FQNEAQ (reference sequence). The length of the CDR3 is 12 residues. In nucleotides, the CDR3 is TGTGCCAGCAGCCCAGTGAACACTGAAGCTTTCTTT. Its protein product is CASSPVNTEAFF. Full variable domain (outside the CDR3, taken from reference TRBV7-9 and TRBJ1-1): DTGVSQNPRHKITKRGQNVTFRCDPISEHNRLYWYRQTLGQGPEFLTYFQNEAQLEKSRLLSDRFSAERPKGSFSTLEIQRTEQGDSAMYLCASSPVNTEAFFGQGTRLTVV.

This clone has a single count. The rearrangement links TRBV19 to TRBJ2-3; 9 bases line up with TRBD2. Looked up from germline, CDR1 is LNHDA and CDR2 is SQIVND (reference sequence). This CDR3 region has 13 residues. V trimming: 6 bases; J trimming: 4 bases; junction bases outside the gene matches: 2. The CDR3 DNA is TGTGCCAGTAGGACTAGCGGAGCAGATACGCAGTATTTT. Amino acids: CASRTSGADTQYF.

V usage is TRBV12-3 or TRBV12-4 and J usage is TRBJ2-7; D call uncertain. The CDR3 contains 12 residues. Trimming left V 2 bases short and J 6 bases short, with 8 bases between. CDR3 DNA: TGTGCCAGCAGTTTAAGTGCCGGCGAGCAGTACTTC. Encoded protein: CASSLSAGEQYF.

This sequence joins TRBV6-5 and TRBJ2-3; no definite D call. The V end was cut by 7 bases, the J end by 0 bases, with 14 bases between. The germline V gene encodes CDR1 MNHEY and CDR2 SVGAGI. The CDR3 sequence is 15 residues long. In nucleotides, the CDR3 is TGTGCCAGCACCCCCGCGGATTCTAGCACAGATACGCAGTATTTT. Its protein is CASTPADSSTDTQYF.

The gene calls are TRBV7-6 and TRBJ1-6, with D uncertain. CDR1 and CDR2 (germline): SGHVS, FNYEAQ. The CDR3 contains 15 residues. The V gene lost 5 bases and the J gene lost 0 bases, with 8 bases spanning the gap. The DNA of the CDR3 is TGTGCCAGCAGCCTACAGAGCTCCTATAATTCACCCCTCCACTTT. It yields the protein CASSLQSSYNSPLHF.

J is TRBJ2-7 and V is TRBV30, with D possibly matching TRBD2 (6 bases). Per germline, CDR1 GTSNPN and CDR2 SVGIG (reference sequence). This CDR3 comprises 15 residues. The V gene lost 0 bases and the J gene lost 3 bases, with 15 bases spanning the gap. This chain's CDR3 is CAWSVGSVEGYEQYF. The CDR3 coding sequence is TGTGCCTGGAGTGTAGGTAGTGTGGAGGGCTACGAGCAGTACTTC.

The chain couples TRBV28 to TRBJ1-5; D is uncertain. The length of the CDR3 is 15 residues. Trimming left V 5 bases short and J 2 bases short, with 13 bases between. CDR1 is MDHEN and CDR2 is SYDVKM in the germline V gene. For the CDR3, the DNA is TGTGCCAGCAGTGTGTCTGGCTTGGGCAATCAGCCCCAGCATTTT. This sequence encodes CASSVSGLGNQPQHF.

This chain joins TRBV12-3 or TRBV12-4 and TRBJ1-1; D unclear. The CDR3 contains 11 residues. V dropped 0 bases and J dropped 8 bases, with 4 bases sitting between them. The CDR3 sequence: CASSLAGEAFF. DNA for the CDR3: TGTGCCAGCAGTTTAGCCGGGGAAGCTTTCTTT.

CDR3 sequence: CASSQFFSRGLVVNEQFF. DNA of the CDR3: TGCGCCAGCAGCCAATTTTTTTCTCGCGGACTAGTTGTCAATGAGCAGTTCTTC. This chain links TRBV4-3 with TRBJ2-1; TRBD2 matches at 7 bases. The junction had 16 bases not matched to a gene; V was cut back by 2 bases and J by 6 bases. The CDR3 runs 18 residues. Germline loops: CDR1 LGHNA, CDR2 YSLEER.

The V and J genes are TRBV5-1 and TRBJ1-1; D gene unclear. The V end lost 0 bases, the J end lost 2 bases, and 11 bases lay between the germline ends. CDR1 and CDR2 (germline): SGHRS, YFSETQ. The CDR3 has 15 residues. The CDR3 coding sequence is TGCGCCAGCAGCTTGGGTCCGACAATTAACACTGAAGCTTTCTTT. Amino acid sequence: CASSLGPTINTEAFF. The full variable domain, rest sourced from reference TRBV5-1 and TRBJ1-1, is KAGVTQTPRYLIKTRGQQVTLSCSPISGHRSVSWYQQTPGQGLQFLFEYFSETQRNKGNFPGRFSGRQFSNSRSEMNVSTLELGDSALYLCASSLGPTINTEAFFGQGTRLTVV.

The CDR3 sequence: CAISVTAGGANTEAFF. DNA for the CDR3: TGTGCCATCAGTGTGACGGCAGGGGGCGCGAACACTGAAGCTTTCTTT. The chain uses TRBV10-3 and TRBJ1-1; 8 positions agree with TRBD1. The CDR3 totals 16 residues. Per germline, CDR1 ENHRY and CDR2 SYGVKD. V gave up 4 bases and J gave up 1 base; unmatched junction bases: 8.

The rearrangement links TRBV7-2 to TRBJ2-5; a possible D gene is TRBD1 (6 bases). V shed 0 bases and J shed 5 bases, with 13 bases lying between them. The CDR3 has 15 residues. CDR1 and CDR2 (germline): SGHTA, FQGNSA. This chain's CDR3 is CASSLAVRGWETQYF. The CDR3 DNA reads TGTGCCAGCAGCTTAGCAGTCAGGGGTTGGGAGACCCAGTACTTC.

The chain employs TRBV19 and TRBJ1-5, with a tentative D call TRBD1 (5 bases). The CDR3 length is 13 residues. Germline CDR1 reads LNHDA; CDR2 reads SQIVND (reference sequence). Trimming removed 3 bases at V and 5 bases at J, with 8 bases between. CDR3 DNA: TGTGCCAGTAGTATTGACAGTCATCAGCCCCAGCATTTT. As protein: CASSIDSHQPQHF. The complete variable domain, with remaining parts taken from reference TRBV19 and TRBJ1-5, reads DGGITQSPKYLFRKEGQNVTLSCEQNLNHDAMYWYRQDPGQGLRLIYYSQIVNDFQKGDIAEGYSVSREKKESFPLTVTSAQKNPTAFYLCASSIDSHQPQHFGDGTRLSIL.

The CDR3 DNA follows: TGTGCCAGCAGCCAAGACACCGGACTAGCGGGAGAAGCCGGGGAGCTGTTTTTT. Translation gives CASSQDTGLAGEAGELFF. The chain is built from TRBV3-1 (or the pseudogene TRBV3-2) and TRBJ2-2; TRBD2 aligns across 13 bases. Unmatched junction bases numbered 7, after V lost 0 bases and J lost 6 bases. Germline V gene lookup returns CDR1 LGHDT and CDR2 YNNKEL (reference sequence). The CDR3 runs to 18 residues.

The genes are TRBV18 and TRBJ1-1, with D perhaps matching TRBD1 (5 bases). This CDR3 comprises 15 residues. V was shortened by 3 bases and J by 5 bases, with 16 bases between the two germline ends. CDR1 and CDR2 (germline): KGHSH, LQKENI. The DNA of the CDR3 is TGTGCCAGCTCACCGAGAGCGGGGGGGTTGACTGAAGCTTTCTTT. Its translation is CASSPRAGGLTEAFF.

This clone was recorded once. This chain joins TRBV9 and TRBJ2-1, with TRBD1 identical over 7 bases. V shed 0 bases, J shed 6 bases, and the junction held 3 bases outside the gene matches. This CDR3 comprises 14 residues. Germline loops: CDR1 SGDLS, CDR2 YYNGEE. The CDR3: CASSVGTGVNEQFF. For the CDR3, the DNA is TGTGCCAGCAGCGTAGGGACAGGTGTCAATGAGCAGTTCTTC.

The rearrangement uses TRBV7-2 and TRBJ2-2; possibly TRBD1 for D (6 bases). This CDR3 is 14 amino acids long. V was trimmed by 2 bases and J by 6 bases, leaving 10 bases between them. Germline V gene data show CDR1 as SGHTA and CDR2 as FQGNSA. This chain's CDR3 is CASSLNSGAGELFF. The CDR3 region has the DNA TGTGCCAGCAGCTTAAATTCAGGGGCCGGGGAGCTGTTTTTT.

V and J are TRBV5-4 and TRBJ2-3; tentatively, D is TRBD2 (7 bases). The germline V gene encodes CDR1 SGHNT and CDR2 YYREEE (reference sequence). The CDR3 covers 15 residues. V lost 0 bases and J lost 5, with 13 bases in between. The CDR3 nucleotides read TGTGCCAGCAGCTTGGCGGGGGGCGGCGGAGATACGCAGTATTTT. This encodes CASSLAGGGGDTQYF.

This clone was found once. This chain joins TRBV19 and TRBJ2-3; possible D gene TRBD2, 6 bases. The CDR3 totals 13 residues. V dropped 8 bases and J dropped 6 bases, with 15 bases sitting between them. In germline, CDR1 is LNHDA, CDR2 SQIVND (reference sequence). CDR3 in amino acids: CASSRDSIDTQYF. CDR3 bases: TGTGCCAGTTCCCGGGACTCGATCGATACGCAGTATTTT.

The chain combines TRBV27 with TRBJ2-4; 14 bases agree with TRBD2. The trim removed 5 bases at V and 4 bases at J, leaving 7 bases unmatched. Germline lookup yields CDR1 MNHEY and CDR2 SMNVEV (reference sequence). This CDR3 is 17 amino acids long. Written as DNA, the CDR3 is TGTGCCAGCAGTGGAGGGACTAGCGGGAGAAAAAAAAACATTCAGTACTTC. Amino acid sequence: CASSGGTSGRKKNIQYF.

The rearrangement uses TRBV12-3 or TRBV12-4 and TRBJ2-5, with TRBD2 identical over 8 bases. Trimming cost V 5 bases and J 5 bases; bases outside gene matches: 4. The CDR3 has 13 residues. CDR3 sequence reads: CASSRTSPETQYF. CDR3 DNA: TGTGCCAGCAGTCGGACTAGCCCGGAGACCCAGTACTTC.

The CDR3 sequence: CASNSPGTGFSGNTIYF. In nucleotides, the CDR3 is TGTGCCAGCAACTCCCCCGGGACAGGGTTCTCTGGAAACACCATATATTTT. The chain joins TRBV28 to TRBJ1-3; 9 nucleotides agree with TRBD1. Trimming removed 7 bases from V and 0 bases from J; junction bases left unmatched: 10. The CDR3 has 17 amino acids. CDR1 and CDR2 (germline): MDHEN, SYDVKM.

The CDR3 here is CSVNAGLAGVDTQYF. In DNA form, the CDR3 reads TGCAGCGTAAACGCGGGACTAGCGGGAGTGGATACGCAGTATTTT. This chain uses TRBV29-1 with TRBJ2-3; TRBD2 matches at 14 bases. J gave up 6 bases and V 6 bases, and 8 bases lay outside the gene matches. Germline V CDR1 and CDR2: SQVTM, ANQGSEA. The CDR3 totals 15 residues.

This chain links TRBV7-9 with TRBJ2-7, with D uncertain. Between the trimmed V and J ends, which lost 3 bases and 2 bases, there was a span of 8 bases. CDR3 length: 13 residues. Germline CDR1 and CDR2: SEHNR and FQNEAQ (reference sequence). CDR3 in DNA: TGTGCCAGCAGCTTTTCAGTGACCTACGAGCAGTACTTC. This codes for CASSFSVTYEQYF.